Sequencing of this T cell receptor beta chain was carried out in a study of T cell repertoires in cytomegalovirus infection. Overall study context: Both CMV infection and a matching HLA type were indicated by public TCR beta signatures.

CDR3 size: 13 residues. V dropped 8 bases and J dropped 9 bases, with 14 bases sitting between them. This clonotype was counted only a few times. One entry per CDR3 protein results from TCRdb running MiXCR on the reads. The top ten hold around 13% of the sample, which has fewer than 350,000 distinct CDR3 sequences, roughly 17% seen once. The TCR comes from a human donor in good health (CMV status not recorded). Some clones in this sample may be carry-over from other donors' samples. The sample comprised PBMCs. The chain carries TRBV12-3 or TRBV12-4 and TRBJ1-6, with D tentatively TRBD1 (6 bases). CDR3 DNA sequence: TGTGCCAGCGCTCCGGACAGACCTTCACCCCTCCACTTT. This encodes CASAPDRPSPLHF.